This T cell receptor (beta chain) was sequenced in a study of T cells in Graves' hyperthyroidism and ophthalmopathy. Study details: The authors collected peripheral blood at initial diagnosis, before any treatment. Study observations and caveats: With a median lead of approximately six months before onset, the model predicted ophthalmopathy.

This CDR3 contains 17 residues. The germline V gene encodes CDR1 MDHEN and CDR2 SYDVKM. The V end lost 3 bases, the J end lost 0 bases, and 18 bases lay between the germline ends. What was amplified from RNA transcripts were TCR beta CDR3 regions. First-round RT-PCR with HTBI primers amplified the TCR CDR3 region. MiXCR was run by TCRdb on the multiplex PCR reads, yielding one entry per CDR3 protein. The sample consists of some 550,000 distinct CDR3 sequences, roughly 16% of them appearing once. This clonotype was picked up many times. What it binds is not known. The chain combines TRBV28 with TRBJ2-7, with unresolved D. Sequences were obtained from blood. The sequence was obtained from a middle-aged woman with Graves' ophthalmopathy. The CDR3 spells CASSFTAWRADSYEQYF. The CDR3 DNA reads TGTGCCAGCAGTTTCACCGCCTGGCGCGCCGACTCCTACGAGCAGTACTTC.